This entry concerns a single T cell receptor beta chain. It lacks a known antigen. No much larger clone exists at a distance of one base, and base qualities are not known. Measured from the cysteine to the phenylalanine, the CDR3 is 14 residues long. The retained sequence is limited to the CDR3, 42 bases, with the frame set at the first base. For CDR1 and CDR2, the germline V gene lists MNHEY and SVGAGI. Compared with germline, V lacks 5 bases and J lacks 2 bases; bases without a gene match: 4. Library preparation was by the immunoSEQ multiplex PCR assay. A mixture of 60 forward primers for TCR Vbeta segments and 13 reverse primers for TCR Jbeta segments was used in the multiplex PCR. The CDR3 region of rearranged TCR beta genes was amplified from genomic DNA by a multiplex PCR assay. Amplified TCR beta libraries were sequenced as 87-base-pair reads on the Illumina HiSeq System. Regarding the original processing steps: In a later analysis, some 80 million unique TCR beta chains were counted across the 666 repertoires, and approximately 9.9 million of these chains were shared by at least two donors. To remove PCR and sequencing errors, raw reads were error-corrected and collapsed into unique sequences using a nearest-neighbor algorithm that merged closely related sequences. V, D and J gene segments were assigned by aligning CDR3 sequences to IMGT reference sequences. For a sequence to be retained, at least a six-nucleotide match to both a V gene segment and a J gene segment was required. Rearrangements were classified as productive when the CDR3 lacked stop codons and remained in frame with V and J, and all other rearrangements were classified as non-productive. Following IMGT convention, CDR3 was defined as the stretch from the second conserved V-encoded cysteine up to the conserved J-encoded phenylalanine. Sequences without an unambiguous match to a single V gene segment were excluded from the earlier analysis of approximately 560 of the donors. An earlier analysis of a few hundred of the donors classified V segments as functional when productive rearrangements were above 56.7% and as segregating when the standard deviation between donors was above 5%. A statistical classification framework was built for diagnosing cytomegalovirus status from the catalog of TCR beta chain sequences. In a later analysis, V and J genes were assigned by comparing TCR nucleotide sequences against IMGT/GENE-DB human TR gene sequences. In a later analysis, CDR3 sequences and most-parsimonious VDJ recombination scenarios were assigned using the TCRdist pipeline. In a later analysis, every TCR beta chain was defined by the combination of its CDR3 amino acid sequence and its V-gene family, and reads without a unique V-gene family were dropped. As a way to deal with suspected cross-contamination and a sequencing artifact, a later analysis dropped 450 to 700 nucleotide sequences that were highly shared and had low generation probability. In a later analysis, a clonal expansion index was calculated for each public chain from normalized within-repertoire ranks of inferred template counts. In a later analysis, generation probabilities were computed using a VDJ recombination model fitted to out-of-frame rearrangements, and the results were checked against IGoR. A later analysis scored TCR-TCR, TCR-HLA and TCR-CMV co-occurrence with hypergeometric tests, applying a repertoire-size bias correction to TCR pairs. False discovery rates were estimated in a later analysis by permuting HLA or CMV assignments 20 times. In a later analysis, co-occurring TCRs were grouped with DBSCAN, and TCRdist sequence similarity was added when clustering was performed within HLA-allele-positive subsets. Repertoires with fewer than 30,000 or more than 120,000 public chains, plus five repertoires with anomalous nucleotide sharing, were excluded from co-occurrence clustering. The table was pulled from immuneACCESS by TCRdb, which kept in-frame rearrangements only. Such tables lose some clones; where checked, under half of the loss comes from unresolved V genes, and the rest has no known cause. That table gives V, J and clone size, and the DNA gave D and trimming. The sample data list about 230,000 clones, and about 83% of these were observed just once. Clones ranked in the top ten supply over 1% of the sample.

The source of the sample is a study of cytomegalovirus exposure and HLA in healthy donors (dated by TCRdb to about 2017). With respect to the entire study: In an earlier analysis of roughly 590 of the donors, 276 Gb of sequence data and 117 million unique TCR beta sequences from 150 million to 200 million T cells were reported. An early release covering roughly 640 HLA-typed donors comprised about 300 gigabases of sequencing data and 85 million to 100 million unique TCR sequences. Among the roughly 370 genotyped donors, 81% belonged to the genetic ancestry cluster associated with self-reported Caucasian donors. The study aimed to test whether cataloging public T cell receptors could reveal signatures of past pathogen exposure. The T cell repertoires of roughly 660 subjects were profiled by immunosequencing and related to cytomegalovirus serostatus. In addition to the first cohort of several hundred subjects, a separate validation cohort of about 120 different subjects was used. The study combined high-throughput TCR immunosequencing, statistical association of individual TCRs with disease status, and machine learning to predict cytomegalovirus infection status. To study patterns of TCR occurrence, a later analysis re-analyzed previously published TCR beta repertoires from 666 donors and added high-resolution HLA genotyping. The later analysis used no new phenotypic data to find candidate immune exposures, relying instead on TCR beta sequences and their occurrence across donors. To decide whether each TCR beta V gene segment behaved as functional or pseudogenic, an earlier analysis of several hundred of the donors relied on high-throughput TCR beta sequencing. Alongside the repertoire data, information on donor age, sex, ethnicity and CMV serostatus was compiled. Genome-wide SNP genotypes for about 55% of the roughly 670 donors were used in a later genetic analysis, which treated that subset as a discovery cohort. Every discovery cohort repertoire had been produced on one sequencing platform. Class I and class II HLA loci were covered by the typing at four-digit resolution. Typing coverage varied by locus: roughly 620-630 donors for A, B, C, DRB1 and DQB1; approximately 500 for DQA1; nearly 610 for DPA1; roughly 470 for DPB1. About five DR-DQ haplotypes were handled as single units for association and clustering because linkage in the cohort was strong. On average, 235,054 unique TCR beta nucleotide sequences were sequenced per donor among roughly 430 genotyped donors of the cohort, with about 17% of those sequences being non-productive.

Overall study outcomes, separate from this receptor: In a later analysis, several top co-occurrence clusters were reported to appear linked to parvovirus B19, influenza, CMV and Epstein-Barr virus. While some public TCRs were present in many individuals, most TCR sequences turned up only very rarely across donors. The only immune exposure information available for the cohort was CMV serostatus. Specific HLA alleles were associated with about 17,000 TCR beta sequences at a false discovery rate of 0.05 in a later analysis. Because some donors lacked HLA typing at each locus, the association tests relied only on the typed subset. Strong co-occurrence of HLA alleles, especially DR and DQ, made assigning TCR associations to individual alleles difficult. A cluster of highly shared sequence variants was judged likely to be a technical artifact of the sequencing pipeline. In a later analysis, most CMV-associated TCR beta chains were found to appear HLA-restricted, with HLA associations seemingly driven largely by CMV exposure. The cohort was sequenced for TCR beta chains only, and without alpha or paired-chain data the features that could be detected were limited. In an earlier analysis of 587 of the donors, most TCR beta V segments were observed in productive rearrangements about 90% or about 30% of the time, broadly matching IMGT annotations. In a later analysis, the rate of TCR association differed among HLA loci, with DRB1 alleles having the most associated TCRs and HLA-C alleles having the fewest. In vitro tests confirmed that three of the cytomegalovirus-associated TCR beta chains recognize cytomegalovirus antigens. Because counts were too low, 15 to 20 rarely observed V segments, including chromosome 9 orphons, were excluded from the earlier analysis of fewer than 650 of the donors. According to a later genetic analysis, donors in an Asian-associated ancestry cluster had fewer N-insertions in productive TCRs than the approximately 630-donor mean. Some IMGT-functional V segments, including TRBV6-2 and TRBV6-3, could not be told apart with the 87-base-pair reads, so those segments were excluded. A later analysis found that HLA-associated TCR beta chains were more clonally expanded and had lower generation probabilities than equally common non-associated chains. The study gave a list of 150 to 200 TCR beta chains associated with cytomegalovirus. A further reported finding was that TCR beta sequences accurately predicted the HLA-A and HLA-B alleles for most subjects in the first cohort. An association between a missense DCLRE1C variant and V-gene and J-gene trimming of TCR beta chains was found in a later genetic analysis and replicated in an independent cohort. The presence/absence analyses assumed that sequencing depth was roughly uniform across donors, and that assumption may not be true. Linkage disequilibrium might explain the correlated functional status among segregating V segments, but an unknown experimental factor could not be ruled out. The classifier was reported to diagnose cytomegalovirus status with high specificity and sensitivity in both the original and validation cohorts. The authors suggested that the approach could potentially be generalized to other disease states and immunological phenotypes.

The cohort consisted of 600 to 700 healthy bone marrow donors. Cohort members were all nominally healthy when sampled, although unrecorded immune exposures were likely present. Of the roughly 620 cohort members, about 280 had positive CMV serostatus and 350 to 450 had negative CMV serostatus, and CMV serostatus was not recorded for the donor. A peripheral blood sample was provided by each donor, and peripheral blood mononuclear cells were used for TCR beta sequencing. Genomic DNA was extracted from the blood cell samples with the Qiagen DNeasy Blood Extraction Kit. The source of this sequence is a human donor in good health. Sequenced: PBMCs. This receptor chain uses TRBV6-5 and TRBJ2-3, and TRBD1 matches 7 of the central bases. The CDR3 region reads CASSPGTDTDTQYF. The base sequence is TGTGCCAGCAGTCCCGGGACAGACACAGATACGCAGTATTTT.